The rows below give T cell receptor beta chains drawn from one sample of a study of graft-versus-host responses after intestinal transplantation. For these TCRs, the target antigens are not known. TCRdb's copy holds only in-frame clones and misses some; the assay was immunoSEQ multiplex PCR. The profile shows fewer than 95,000 clones, 90% to 95% of them singletons. The specimen was unstimulated CD8+ T cells sorted from spleen or lymph node cells, collected before intestinal transplant. Receptors were obtained from a human donor who received an intestinal transplant. Each CDR3 is given with its conserved first and last residue. The D gene is left open where the match is weak. The size of a clone is reported for some rows only, either as once, few or many, or as a class for expanded clones.

size	D	V	J	DNA	CDR3
-	TRBD2	TRBV4-1	TRBJ2-7	TGCGCCAGCAGCCTTATTCCACGACTAGGACTAGCGGGGGGAACCTACGAGCAGTACTTC	CASSLIPRLGLAGGTYEQYF
-	-	TRBV10-3	TRBJ2-7	TGTGCCATCAGCCCTCCAGGGTGGGGCTACGAGCAGTACTTC	CAISPPGWGYEQYF
-	TRBD1	TRBV7-8	TRBJ1-6	TGTGCCAGCAGCCTGACAGGGAGTAATAATTCACCCCTCCACTTT	CASSLTGSNNSPLHF
-	-	TRBV7-9	TRBJ1-2	TGTGCCAGCAGCTTAGCCGAAATAGAAAACTATGGCTACACCTTC	CASSLAEIENYGYTF
-	-	TRBV29-1	TRBJ2-1	TGCAGCGTGGACTTCAGGGAGCAGTTCTTC	CSVDFREQFF
-	-	TRBV6-5	TRBJ2-3	TGTGCCAGCAGTTACATCGTTTCGAGCACAGATACGCAGTATTTT	CASSYIVSSTDTQYF
-	-	TRBV11-2	TRBJ1-1	TGTGCCAGCAGCTTAGTCGCGGTTCACGGCACTGAAGCTTTCTTT	CASSLVAVHGTEAFF
-	TRBD1	TRBV28	TRBJ1-5	TGTGCCAGCAGTTTGACAGGGAATGGGGATCAGCCCCAGCATTTT	CASSLTGNGDQPQHF
-	-	TRBV28	TRBJ2-5	TGTGCCAGCAGTAGGGGCGAAGAGACCCAGTACTTC	CASSRGEETQYF
-	TRBD2	TRBV27	TRBJ2-1	TGTGCCAGCAGGCCCGGGACTAGCGGTTACAATGAGCAGTTCTTC	CASRPGTSGYNEQFF
-	-	TRBV27	TRBJ2-2	TGTGCCAGCAGTTCGCCGGGACTCGGCACCGGGGAGCTGTTTTTT	CASSSPGLGTGELFF
-	TRBD1	TRBV5-6	TRBJ2-5	TGTGCCAGCAGGTCCAAAGGGACAGTGAAACCTCAAGAGACCCAGTACTTC	CASRSKGTVKPQETQYF
once	TRBD2	TRBV2	TRBJ2-3	TGTGCCATACTAGCGGACCTCACAGATACGCAGTATTTT	CAILADLTDTQYF